These 5 T cell receptor beta chains came from one sample sequenced in a study of shared clonotypes between healthy human individuals. TCRdb's table, derived via immunoSEQ multiplex PCR, lists solely in-frame clones and lacks some. This sample yields 1.5 million to 1.9 million clones, of which roughly 98% are seen a single time; roughly 0.45% belongs to the top ten. The sample taken for sequencing was naive CD4+ T cells sorted from blood. Subset indicated: CD45RA+ positively selected. Source of these receptors: a man aged 25-40 years in good health.

This chain uses TRBV9 with TRBJ2-2; D is perhaps TRBD1 (6 bases). With 2 bases removed from V and 3 bases from J, the gap between germline ends came to 11 bases. This CDR3 has 15 residues. The germline V gene encodes CDR1 SGDLS and CDR2 YYNGEE. The CDR3 DNA follows: TGTGCCAGCAGCGTTGGGGACACCTACACCGGGGAGCTGTTTTTT. Protein sequence: CASSVGDTYTGELFF.

The J gene is TRBJ2-3, the V gene TRBV5-4; 12 nucleotides agree with TRBD2. Germline CDR1 and CDR2: SGHNT and YYREEE (reference sequence). The CDR3 totals 16 residues. The trim removed 2 bases at V and 4 bases at J, leaving 5 bases unmatched. The CDR3 nucleotides are TGTGCCAGCAGCTTAGGACTAGCGGGACTTGCAGATACGCAGTATTTT. Translation: CASSLGLAGLADTQYF. The full variable domain, in which reference TRBV5-4 and TRBJ2-3 provide the parts outside the CDR3, is ETGVTQSPTHLIKTRGQQVTLRCSSQSGHNTVSWYQQALGQGPQFIFQYYREEENGRGNFPPRFSGLQFPNYSSELNVNALELDDSALYLCASSLGLAGLADTQYFGPGTRLTVL.

The J gene is TRBJ1-2, the V gene TRBV19; TRBD1 matches at 7 bases. This CDR3 is 14 amino acids long. Germline V gene data show CDR1 as LNHDA and CDR2 as SQIVND (reference sequence). Losses at the gene ends were 7 bases for V and 5 bases for J; bases not matched to a gene: 10. CDR3 nucleotide sequence: TGTGCCAGTAAGAAGAGCCAGGGGGGGTATGGCTACACCTTC. It encodes CASKKSQGGYGYTF.

The CDR3 loop is CASSSGETGTDTQYF. CDR3 nucleotides: TGTGCCAGCAGCTCGGGAGAGACGGGCACAGATACGCAGTATTTT. The rearrangement joins TRBV5-7 to TRBJ2-3, with D maybe TRBD2 (6 bases). TRBV5-7 is filed as an ORF, its function uncertain. The CDR3 spans 15 residues. V was shortened by 3 bases and J by 1 base, with 12 bases between the two germline ends.

This clone is a singleton in its sample. Other DNA sequences in this sample translate to the same CDR3. The CDR3 sequence: CASSQVAGELFF. CDR3 DNA sequence: TGTGCCAGCAGCCAAGTGGCCGGGGAGCTGTTTTTT. The chain combines TRBV14 with TRBJ2-2; D call uncertain. Between the trimmed V and J ends, which lost 1 base and 6 bases, there was a span of 3 bases. This CDR3 comprises 12 residues. Germline CDR1 SGHDN, CDR2 FVKESK.